These T cell receptor beta chains were read from a single sample in a study of cytomegalovirus exposure and HLA in healthy donors. TCRdb's copy holds only in-frame clones and misses some; the assay was immunoSEQ multiplex PCR. The sample carries 180,000 or so clones, 80% to 90% recorded once. Sequenced: PBMCs. These receptors were collected from a young woman in good health and CMV-seropositive. Each CDR3 is given with its conserved first and last residue. D genes are given only for firm matches. Expanded clones are given a class, and other clones once, few, many or no size at all.

.,.,TRBJ2-2,TRBV6-5,CASSRTGYTGELFF,TGTGCCAGCAGTCGTACAGGATACACCGGGGAGCTGTTTTTT
TRBD2,.,TRBJ2-4,TRBV25-1,CATPSGVSSLAKNIQYF,TGTGCTACCCCAAGCGGGGTCAGCTCGTTGGCCAAAAACATTCAGTACTTC
TRBD1,.,TRBJ1-1,TRBV19,CASSMTGWTEAFF,TGTGCCAGTAGTATGACAGGGTGGACTGAAGCTTTCTTT
.,.,TRBJ2-2,TRBV9,CASSVVGAVGTGELFF,TGTGCCAGCAGCGTAGTTGGGGCTGTGGGCACCGGGGAGCTGTTTTTT
.,.,TRBJ1-3,TRBV6-5,CASRKRRTSGNTIYF,TGTGCCAGCAGAAAAAGAAGGACTTCTGGAAACACCATATATTTT
.,.,TRBJ1-5,TRBV5-1,CASSPGTLNQPQHF,TGCGCCAGCAGCCCTGGGACACTAAATCAGCCCCAGCATTTT
TRBD2,.,TRBJ2-5,TRBV27,CASSDSGGVETQYF,TGTGCCAGCAGTGATAGCGGGGGGGTAGAGACCCAGTACTTC
TRBD1,.,TRBJ2-2,TRBV7-6,CASTHRTGGQTGELFF,TGTGCCAGCACTCACCGGACAGGGGGGCAAACCGGGGAGCTGTTTTTT
TRBD1,.,TRBJ1-5,TRBV28,CASISGQRHQPQHF,TGTGCCAGCATCTCGGGACAGAGACATCAGCCCCAGCATTTT
TRBD1,once,TRBJ1-1,TRBV5-6,CASSLSRDRGTEAFF,TGTGCCAGCAGCTTGAGCCGGGACAGAGGCACTGAAGCTTTCTTT
.,.,TRBJ2-3,TRBV2,CASREGQGFSDTQYF,TGTGCCAGCCGGGAGGGACAGGGTTTTTCAGATACGCAGTATTTT
.,few,TRBJ1-2,TRBV7-9,CASSLGEGRLIGYTF,TGTGCCAGCAGCTTGGGAGAGGGCCGGTTGATTGGCTACACCTTC
TRBD1,.,TRBJ1-3,TRBV6-5,CASSRTGADGNTIYF,TGTGCCAGCAGTCGGACAGGGGCTGACGGAAACACCATATATTTT
.,.,TRBJ2-1,TRBV9,CASSEGLPYNEQFF,TGTGCCAGCAGCGAGGGACTGCCCTACAATGAGCAGTTCTTC
TRBD1,.,TRBJ2-7,TRBV4-1,CASSQDWGQGTHEQYF,TGCGCCAGCAGCCAAGATTGGGGACAGGGTACCCACGAGCAGTACTTC
.,.,TRBJ1-5,TRBV28,CASSFWGPPGGQPQHF,TGTGCCAGCAGTTTTTGGGGCCCCCCGGGGGGACAGCCCCAGCATTTT
.,.,TRBJ2-7,TRBV9,CASGVGDASDEQYF,TGTGCCTCAGGGGTGGGGGACGCAAGCGACGAGCAGTACTTC
.,.,TRBJ1-2,TRBV4-2,CASSQGGTRRSINYGYTF,TGTGCCAGCAGCCAGGGTGGGACACGAAGATCCATCAACTATGGCTACACCTTC
.,few,TRBJ1-1,TRBV29-1,CSALPSSNTEAFF,TGCAGCGCCCTTCCTTCCTCGAACACTGAAGCTTTCTTT
TRBD1,.,TRBJ2-4,TRBV7-9,CASSYGQGAKNIQYF,TGTGCCAGCAGCTACGGACAGGGGGCCAAAAACATTCAGTACTTC
TRBD1,.,TRBJ2-7,TRBV4-3,CASSQEAGTGGSYEQYF,TGCGCCAGCAGCCAAGAGGCCGGGACAGGGGGTTCCTACGAGCAGTACTTC
TRBD2,.,TRBJ2-2,TRBV6-5,CASTNGGTGELFF,TGTGCCAGCACCAACGGGGGGACCGGGGAGCTGTTTTTT
.,.,TRBJ2-3,TRBV27,CASSLSRASDTQYF,TGTGCCAGCAGTTTATCCAGGGCATCAGATACGCAGTATTTT
.,.,TRBJ2-7,TRBV19,CASSILRQPYEQYF,TGTGCCAGTAGTATACTGAGACAGCCCTACGAGCAGTACTTC
TRBD2,.,TRBJ2-3,TRBV6-1,CASSEGSGSDTQYF,TGTGCCAGCAGTGAAGGTAGCGGGTCAGATACGCAGTATTTT
.,.,TRBJ2-5,TRBV20-1,CSATQQETQYF,TGCAGTGCTACGCAGCAAGAGACCCAGTACTTC
.,once,TRBJ1-4,TRBV4-1,CASSQVPPKATTNEKLFF,TGCGCCAGCAGCCAAGTTCCCCCGAAAGCTACAACTAATGAAAAACTGTTTTTT
.,.,TRBJ1-6,TRBV9,CASSAGGRHLNSPLHF,TGTGCCAGCAGCGCGGGGGGACGGCATTTAAATTCACCCCTCCACTTT
TRBD2,few,TRBJ2-3,TRBV11-2,CASSTVRGRADTQYF,TGTGCCAGCAGCACGGTGCGGGGGAGGGCAGATACGCAGTATTTT
TRBD1,.,TRBJ2-2,TRBV6-6,CASTQGIANTGELFF,TGTGCCAGCACACAGGGGATCGCGAACACCGGGGAGCTGTTTTTT
.,.,TRBJ2-1,TRBV11-2,CASTPFGVEQFF,TGTGCCAGCACTCCTTTCGGGGTTGAGCAGTTCTTC
TRBD1,.,TRBJ2-2,TRBV5-4,CASSLETGWNTGELFF,TGTGCCAGCAGCTTGGAGACAGGGTGGAACACCGGGGAGCTGTTTTTT
.,.,TRBJ1-6,TRBV9,CASSVDGKAPLHF,TGTGCCAGCAGCGTAGACGGGAAAGCACCCCTCCACTTT
.,.,TRBJ1-1,TRBV5-6,CASSLPMNTEAFF,TGTGCCAGCAGCTTGCCCATGAACACTGAAGCTTTCTTT
TRBD2,.,TRBJ2-1,TRBV6-5,CASRGGGGREQFF,TGTGCCAGTCGGGGCGGGGGGGGACGGGAGCAGTTCTTC
TRBD2,.,TRBJ2-7,TRBV28,CASSPWGSGDYEQYF,TGTGCCAGCAGCCCCTGGGGTAGCGGGGACTACGAGCAGTACTTC